The present entry profiles one T cell receptor (beta chain) with its context. This clonotype was found a few times. Its antigen is not yet known. No base quality information exists; no much larger clone differs at one position. Moderately to severely active disease, a Clinical Activity Score of at least 3, a NOSPECS grade of at least 4, and a duration under 3 months were present in ophthalmopathy patients. Exclusion was applied to patients with uncontrolled infections, other autoimmune diseases, pregnancy or lactation. Clinical symptoms, serum thyroxine and TRAb, thyroid ultrasound, and orbital computed tomography formed the basis for the diagnoses. Ficoll-Paque density gradient centrifugation was used to isolate PBMCs from 9.5 to 10 ml of fresh peripheral blood. Trizol reagent was used to extract total RNA, and RNA quality was then checked on an Agilent 2100 Bioanalyzer. CDR1 and CDR2, per the germline V gene (reference sequence), are LNHDA and SQIVND. From its cysteine to its phenylalanine, the CDR3 spans 14 amino acids. Of the read, only the CDR3 DNA is kept; its 42 bases are in frame from base 1. From V the trimming removes 4 bases and from J it removes 3 bases, while the gene matches leave 5 bases of the junction unaccounted for.

The TCR beta CDR3 regions were amplified from RNA transcripts. A first-round RT-PCR of the TCR CDR3 used the HTBI primer set with the Qiagen OneStep RT-PCR kit. The libraries were constructed in a second round of multiplex PCR and then size-selected and purified. The libraries were sequenced on an Illumina HiSeq2000 using paired-end 100 bp reads. In the original analysis: SOAPnuke was used to process the raw data, removing reads that contained adapters or uncalled bases, had a mean Phred below 15, or lacked an exact match to the constant primer or identifier. High-quality paired reads were merged using COPE v1.2.5, and each unique nucleotide sequence was defined as a clonotype. MiTCR v1.1 was used to align the clonotypes against IMGT TRBV, TRBD and TRBJ reference segments. The analysis was restricted to V-J combinations with a frequency above 0.0001, which together covered 99.2% of the repertoires. A TCS score was defined as the ratio between F50 (clonal expansion) and ExV (chaos), using BLOSUM62-based TCRdist between CDR3 peptides within each V-J. Welch's t-statistics and random forest reduced several hundred V-J features to some 14, which were used in a naive Bayes classifier (R e1071). The public reads were run again by TCRdb, first through fastp at Q25 and then through MiXCR, and only productive beta chains were kept. All rows with the same CDR3 protein become a single entry with the most common DNA and genes. What appears here as the V and J calls and clone size reflects TCRdb's work, not the paper's. Here the sample has more than 300,000 distinct CDR3 sequences; approximately 17% occur a single time. 40% of the sample rests with the top ten.

These data belong to a study of T cells in Graves' hyperthyroidism and ophthalmopathy (dated by TCRdb to between 2018 and 2020). Study-level background: Peripheral blood was collected at initial diagnosis, before any treatment. A discovery cohort of around 100 patients, about 43 with Graves' ophthalmopathy and fewer than 65 with stable Graves' hyperthyroidism, was used to find distinguishing TCR V-J signatures. An independent validation cohort of around 20 hyperthyroidism patients and approximately 15 patients who later progressed to ophthalmopathy tested prospective prediction of ophthalmopathy. The 75 to 100 discovery patients were randomly split 7:3 into training and test sets. In addition, the study compared T-cell repertoires in thyroid tissue and in blood from six Graves' hyperthyroidism patients. Once sampling was done, hyperthyroidism patients were given methimazole at a starting dose of 30 mg daily, whereas ophthalmopathy patients were given high-dose intravenous methylprednisolone. TCR Vbeta CDR3 sequencing of approximately 140 peripheral blood samples (43 ophthalmopathy, 70 to 85 hyperthyroidism and around 17 progressor patients) is reported in the paper. The paper's findings and limits, for the study overall: A 13 V-J signature model separated ophthalmopathy from stable hyperthyroidism, with just over 85% sensitivity and around 84% specificity in cross-validation and 80%/75% in testing. Most expanded thyroid clonotypes (frequency above 0.001) were also found in blood, which suggests that blood repertoires may mirror thyroid immune responses. During validation, the model predicted progression to ophthalmopathy a median of around 7 months ahead of onset, with 60% to 71% sensitivity and almost 75% specificity. No statistical method was used to fix the sample size in advance, and group allocation was not hidden from the investigators.

The chain couples TRBV19 to TRBJ2-7; TRBD1 fits 8 bases in the junction. The sequencing input was blood. The sequence derives from a man younger than 30 with Graves' ophthalmopathy. The CDR3 corresponds to CASSTQTGDYEQYF. The DNA reads TGTGCCAGTAGTACTCAGACAGGGGACTACGAGCAGTACTTC.